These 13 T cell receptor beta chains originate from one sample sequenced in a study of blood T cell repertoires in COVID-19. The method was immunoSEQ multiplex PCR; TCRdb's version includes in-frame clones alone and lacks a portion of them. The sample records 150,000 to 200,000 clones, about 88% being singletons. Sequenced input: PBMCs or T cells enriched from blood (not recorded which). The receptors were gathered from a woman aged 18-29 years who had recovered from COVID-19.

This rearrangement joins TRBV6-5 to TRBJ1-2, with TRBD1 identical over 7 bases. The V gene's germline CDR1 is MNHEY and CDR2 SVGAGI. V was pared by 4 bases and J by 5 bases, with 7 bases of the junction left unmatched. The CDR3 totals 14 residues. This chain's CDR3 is CASSSYDRDYGYTF. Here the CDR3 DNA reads TGTGCCAGCAGTTCGTACGACAGGGATTATGGCTACACCTTC.

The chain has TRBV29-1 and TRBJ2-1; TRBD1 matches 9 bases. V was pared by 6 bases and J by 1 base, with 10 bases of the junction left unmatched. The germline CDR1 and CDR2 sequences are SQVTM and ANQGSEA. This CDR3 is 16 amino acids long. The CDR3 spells CSVATGQGGSYNEQFF. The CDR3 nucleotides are TGCAGCGTGGCCACGGGACAGGGAGGGTCCTACAATGAGCAGTTCTTC.

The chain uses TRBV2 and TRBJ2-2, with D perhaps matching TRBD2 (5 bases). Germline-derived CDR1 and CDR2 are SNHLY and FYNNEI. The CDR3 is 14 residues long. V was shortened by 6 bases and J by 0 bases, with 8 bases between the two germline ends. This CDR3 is CASRSGANTGELFF. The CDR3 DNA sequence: TGTGCCAGCAGGAGCGGCGCGAACACCGGGGAGCTGTTTTTT.

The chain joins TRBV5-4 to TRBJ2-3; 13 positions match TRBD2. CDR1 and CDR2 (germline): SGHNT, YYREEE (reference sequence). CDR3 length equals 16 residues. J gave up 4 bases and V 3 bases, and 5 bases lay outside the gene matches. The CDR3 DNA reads TGTGCCAGCAGCTCCACTAGCGGGAGGGCCGCAGATACGCAGTATTTT. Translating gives CASSSTSGRAADTQYF.

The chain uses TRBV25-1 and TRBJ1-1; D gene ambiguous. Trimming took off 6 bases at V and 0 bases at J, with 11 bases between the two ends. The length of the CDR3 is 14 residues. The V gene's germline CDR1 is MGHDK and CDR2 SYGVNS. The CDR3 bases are TGTGCCAGCAGCGGTGGAGGGATGAACACTGAAGCTTTCTTT. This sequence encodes CASSGGGMNTEAFF.

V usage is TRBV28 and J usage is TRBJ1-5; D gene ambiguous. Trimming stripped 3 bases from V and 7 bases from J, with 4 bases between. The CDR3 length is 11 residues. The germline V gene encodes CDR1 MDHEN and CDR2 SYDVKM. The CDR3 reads CASSLSQPQHF. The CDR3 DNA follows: TGTGCCAGCAGTTTGAGCCAGCCCCAGCATTTT.

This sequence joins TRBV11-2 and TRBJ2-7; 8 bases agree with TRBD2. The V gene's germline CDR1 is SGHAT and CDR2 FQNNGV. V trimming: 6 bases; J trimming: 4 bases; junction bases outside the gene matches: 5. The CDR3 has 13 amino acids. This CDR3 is CASSSGVVYEQYF. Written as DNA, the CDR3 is TGTGCCAGCAGTAGCGGGGTTGTGTACGAGCAGTACTTC.

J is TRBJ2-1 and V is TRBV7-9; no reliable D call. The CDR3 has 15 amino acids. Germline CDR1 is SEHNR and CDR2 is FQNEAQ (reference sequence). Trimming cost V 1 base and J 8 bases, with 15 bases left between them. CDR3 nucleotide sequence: TGTGCCAGCAGCTTAGTCGACCCTGGTCGGGATGAGCAGTTCTTC. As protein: CASSLVDPGRDEQFF.

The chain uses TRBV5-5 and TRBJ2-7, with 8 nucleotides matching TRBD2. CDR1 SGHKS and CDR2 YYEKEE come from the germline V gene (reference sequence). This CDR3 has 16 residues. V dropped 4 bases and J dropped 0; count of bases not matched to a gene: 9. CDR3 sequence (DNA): TGTGCCAGCAGCCGCGGTCGGGGGGGCTTCTCCTACGAGCAGTACTTC. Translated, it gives CASSRGRGGFSYEQYF.

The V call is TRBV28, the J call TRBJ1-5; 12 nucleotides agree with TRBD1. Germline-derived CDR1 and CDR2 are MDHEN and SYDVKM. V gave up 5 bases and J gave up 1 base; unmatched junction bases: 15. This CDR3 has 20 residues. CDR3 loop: CASSQNRDRGLRWSNQPQHF. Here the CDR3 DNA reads TGTGCCAGCAGTCAAAATCGGGACAGGGGGCTGAGATGGAGCAATCAGCCCCAGCATTTT.

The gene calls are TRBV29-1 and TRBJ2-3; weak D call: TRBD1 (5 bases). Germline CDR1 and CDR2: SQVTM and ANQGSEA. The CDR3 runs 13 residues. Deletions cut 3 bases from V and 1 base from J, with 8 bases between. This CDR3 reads CSVDPRGTDTQYF. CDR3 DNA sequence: TGCAGCGTTGATCCCAGGGGCACAGATACGCAGTATTTT.

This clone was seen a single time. CDR3 amino acids: CASSVGTGYGKLFF. In DNA form, the CDR3 reads TGTGCCAGCAGCGTAGGGACAGGGTACGGAAAACTGTTTTTT. The J gene is TRBJ1-4, the V gene TRBV9; the match to TRBD1 covers 8 bases. CDR1 is SGDLS, CDR2 YYNGEE, per germline. V lost 0 bases and J lost 10; bases outside the gene matches: 5. The CDR3 is 14 amino acids.

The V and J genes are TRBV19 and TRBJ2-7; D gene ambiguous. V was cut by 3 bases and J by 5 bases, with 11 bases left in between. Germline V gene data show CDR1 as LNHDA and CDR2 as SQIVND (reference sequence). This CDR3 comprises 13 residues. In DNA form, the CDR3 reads TGTGCCAGTAGTATGACCGGGTTCCACGAGCAGTACTTC. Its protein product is CASSMTGFHEQYF.